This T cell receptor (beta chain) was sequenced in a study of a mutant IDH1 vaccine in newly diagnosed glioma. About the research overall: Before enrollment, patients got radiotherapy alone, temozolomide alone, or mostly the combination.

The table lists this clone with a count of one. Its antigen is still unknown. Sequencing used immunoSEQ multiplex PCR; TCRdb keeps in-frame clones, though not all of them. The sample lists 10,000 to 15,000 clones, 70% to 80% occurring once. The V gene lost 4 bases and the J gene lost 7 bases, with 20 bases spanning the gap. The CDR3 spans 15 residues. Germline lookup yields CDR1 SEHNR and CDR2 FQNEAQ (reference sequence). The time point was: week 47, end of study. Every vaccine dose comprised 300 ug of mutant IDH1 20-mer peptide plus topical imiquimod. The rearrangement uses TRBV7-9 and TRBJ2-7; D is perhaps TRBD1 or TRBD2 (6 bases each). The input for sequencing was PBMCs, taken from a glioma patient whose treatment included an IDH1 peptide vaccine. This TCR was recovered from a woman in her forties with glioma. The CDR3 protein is CASSSRGPSRAEQYF. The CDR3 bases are TGTGCCAGCAGCTCACGGGGGCCGTCCCGGGCGGAGCAGTACTTC. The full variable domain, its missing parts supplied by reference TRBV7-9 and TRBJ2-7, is DTGVSQNPRHKITKRGQNVTFRCDPISEHNRLYWYRQTLGQGPEFLTYFQNEAQLEKSRLLSDRFSAERPKGSFSTLEIQRTEQGDSAMYLCASSSRGPSRAEQYFGPGTRLTVT.